This T cell receptor (beta chain) was found in a study of early stage breast cancer tumors. Measured with immunoSEQ multiplex PCR; TCRdb has only the in-frame clones, and not every one. The sample gives 9,500 to 10,000 clones, around three fifths of which show up once; approximately 12% is in the top ten. Trimming took 2 bases from V and 1 from J, leaving 10 bases between them. Germline lookup yields CDR1 SGHRS and CDR2 YFSETQ. This CDR3 has 15 residues. Sequencing was done on a sample of breast tumor tissue. The chain combines TRBV5-1 with TRBJ1-3, with unresolved D. The receptor's source is a person aged 55 to 69 with breast cancer. The CDR3 loop is CASSFSPSSGNTIYF. DNA of the CDR3: TGCGCCAGCAGCTTTTCCCCCTCATCTGGAAACACCATATATTTT.